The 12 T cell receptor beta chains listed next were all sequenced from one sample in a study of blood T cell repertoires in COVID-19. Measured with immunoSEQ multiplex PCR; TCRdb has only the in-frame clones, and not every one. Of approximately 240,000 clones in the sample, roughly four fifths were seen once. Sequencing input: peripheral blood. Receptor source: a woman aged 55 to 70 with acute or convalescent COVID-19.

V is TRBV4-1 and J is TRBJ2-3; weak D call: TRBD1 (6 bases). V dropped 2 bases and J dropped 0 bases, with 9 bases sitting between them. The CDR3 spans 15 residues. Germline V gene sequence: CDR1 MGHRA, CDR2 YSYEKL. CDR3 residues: CASSQPDRSTDTQYF. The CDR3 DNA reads TGCGCCAGCAGCCAACCGGACAGAAGCACAGATACGCAGTATTTT.

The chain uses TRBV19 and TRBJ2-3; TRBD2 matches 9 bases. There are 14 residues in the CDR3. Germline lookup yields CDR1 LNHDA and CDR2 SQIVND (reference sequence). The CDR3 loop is CATGVAGVTDTQYF. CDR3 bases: TGTGCGACGGGGGTAGCGGGGGTTACAGATACGCAGTATTTT.

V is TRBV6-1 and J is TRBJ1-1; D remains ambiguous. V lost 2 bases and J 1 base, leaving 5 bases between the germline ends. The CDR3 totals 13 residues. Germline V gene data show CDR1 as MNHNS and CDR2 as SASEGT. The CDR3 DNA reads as TGTGCCAGCAGTGAAAAGCCGAACACTGAAGCTTTCTTT. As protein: CASSEKPNTEAFF.

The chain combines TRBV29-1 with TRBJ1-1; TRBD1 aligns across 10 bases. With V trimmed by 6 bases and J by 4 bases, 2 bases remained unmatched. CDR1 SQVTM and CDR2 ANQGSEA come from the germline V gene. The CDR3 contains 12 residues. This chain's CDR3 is CSVDRGGTEAFF. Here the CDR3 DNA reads TGCAGCGTGGACAGGGGGGGCACTGAAGCTTTCTTT. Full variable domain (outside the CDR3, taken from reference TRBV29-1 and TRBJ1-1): SAVISQKPSRDICQRGTSLTIQCQVDSQVTMMFWYRQQPGQSLTLIATANQGSEATYESGFVIDKFPISRPNLTFSTLTVSNMSPEDSSIYLCSVDRGGTEAFFGQGTRLTVV.

The CDR3 sequence: CASSRAGGDEQFF. The CDR3 DNA reads TGTGCCAGCAGCCGGGCGGGGGGGGATGAGCAGTTCTTC. V is TRBV5-4 and J is TRBJ2-1; 9 bases fit TRBD2. V shed 4 bases and J 8 bases; nucleotides not matched to a gene: 4. CDR3 length: 13 residues. Germline assignment: CDR1 SGHNT and CDR2 YYREEE (reference sequence).

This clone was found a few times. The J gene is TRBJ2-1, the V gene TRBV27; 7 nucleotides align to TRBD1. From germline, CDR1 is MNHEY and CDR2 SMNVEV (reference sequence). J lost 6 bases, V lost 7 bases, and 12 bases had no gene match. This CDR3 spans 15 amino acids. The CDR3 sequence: CASKRMTGKVNEQFF. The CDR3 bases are TGTGCCAGCAAGAGAATGACAGGGAAGGTCAATGAGCAGTTCTTC.

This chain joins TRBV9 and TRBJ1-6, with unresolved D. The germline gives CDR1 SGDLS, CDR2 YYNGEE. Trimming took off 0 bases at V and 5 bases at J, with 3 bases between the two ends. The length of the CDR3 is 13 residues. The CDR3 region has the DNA TGTGCCAGCAGCGTAGATAATAATTCACCCCTCCACTTT. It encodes CASSVDNNSPLHF.

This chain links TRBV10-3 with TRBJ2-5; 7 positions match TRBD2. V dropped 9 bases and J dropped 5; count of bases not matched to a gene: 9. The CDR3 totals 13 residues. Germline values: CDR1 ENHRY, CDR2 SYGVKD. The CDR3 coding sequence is TGTGCCATAAGAGCGGGGAGCGGGGAGACCCAGTACTTC. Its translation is CAIRAGSGETQYF.

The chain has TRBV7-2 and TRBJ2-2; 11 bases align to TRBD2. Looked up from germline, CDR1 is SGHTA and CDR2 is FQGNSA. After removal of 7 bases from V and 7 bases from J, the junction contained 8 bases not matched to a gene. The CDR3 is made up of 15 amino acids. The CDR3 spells CASTGSGGAGGELFF. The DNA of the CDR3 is TGTGCCAGCACCGGTAGCGGGGGGGCAGGCGGGGAGCTGTTTTTT.

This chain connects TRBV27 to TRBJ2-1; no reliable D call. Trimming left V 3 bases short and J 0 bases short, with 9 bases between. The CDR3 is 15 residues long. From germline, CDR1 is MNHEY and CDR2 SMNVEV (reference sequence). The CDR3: CASSLAVSSYNEQFF. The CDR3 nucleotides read TGTGCCAGCAGTTTGGCGGTCAGCTCCTACAATGAGCAGTTCTTC.

The CDR3 sequence is CASNHRSAYEQYF. CDR3 sequence (DNA): TGTGCCAGCAACCACCGGTCGGCCTACGAGCAGTACTTC. The chain combines TRBV11-2 with TRBJ2-7; D is ambiguous. The CDR3 has 13 residues. CDR1 is SGHAT, CDR2 FQNNGV, per germline. V dropped 7 bases and J dropped 2 bases, with 12 bases sitting between them.

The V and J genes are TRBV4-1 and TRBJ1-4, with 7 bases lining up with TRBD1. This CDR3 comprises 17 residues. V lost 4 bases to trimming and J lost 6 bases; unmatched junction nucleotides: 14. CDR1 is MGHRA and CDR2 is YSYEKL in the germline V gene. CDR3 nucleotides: TGCGCCAGCAGCCGAGCGACAGGGCAGAATAGGGATGAAAAACTGTTTTTT. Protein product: CASSRATGQNRDEKLFF.